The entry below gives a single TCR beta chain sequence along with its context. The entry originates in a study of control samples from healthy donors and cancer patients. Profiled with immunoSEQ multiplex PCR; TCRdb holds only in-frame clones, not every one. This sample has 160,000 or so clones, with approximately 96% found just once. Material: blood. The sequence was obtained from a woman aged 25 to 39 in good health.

The DNA for the CDR3 is TGTGCCACCCGGGTCGACAATCAGCCCCAGCATTTT. Translating it yields CATRVDNQPQHF. The chain has TRBV19 and TRBJ1-5; D ambiguous. CDR1 is LNHDA and CDR2 is SQIVND in the germline V gene (reference sequence). CDR3 size: 12 residues. V lost 10 bases and J 3 bases, leaving 10 bases between the germline ends.